What follows are 25 T cell receptor beta chains derived from one specimen sequenced in a study of shared clonotypes between healthy human individuals. Terminally differentiated effector memory CD45RA+ cells were excluded from the naive CD8 cells, which were CD45RO-negative and positively selected for CCR7. Clones were read by immunoSEQ multiplex PCR, and TCRdb kept only the in-frame ones, dropping some. The sample contains fewer than 700,000 clones, 85% to 95% of which appear only once. Sequences were obtained from naive CD8+ T cells sorted from blood. The receptors were sampled from a woman aged 25 to 39 in good health.

This chain uses TRBV10-1 with TRBJ1-2, with a possible D match to TRBD1 (5 bases). V was shortened by 0 bases and J by 4 bases, with 12 bases between the two germline ends. Germline V gene data show CDR1 as WNHNN and CDR2 as SYGVQD (reference sequence). The length of the CDR3 is 15 residues. For the CDR3, the DNA is TGCGCCAGCAGTGAGTCGAGGGGACCCGGCTATGGCTACACCTTC. Translation gives CASSESRGPGYGYTF.

The genes are TRBV28 and TRBJ2-2, with 9 bases lining up with TRBD2. CDR3 length: 16 residues. Trimming took 2 bases from V and 6 from J; bases not matched to a gene: 7. CDR1 and CDR2 (germline): MDHEN, SYDVKM. The CDR3 here is CASSLRVSGRAGELFF. CDR3 nucleotide sequence: TGTGCCAGCAGTTTAAGGGTTAGCGGGAGAGCCGGGGAGCTGTTTTTT.

Concerning this clone: Distinct nucleotide sequences in the sample also encode this CDR3. This chain joins TRBV7-6 and TRBJ2-7, with D tentatively TRBD2 (6 bases). Germline V gives CDR1 SGHVS, CDR2 FNYEAQ. CDR3 length: 15 amino acids. Trimming took off 1 base at V and 1 base at J, with 11 bases between the two ends. CDR3 region: CASSLGFGLSYEQYF. CDR3 sequence (DNA): TGTGCCAGCAGCTTAGGCTTTGGACTATCCTACGAGCAGTACTTC.

The chain joins TRBV11-2 to TRBJ1-4; 7 nucleotides align to TRBD1. The CDR3 has 15 amino acids. Germline V gives CDR1 SGHAT, CDR2 FQNNGV. J lost 3 bases, V lost 2 bases, and 3 bases had no gene match. In DNA form, the CDR3 reads TGTGCCAGCAGCTTACGGACAGGTGCTAATGAAAAACTGTTTTTT. Its protein is CASSLRTGANEKLFF.

The V call is TRBV5-1, the J call TRBJ2-5; 13 bases are shared with TRBD2. V gave up 4 bases and J gave up 3 bases; unmatched junction bases: 3. The CDR3 has 15 amino acids. The germline gives CDR1 SGHRS, CDR2 YFSETQ. CDR3 sequence: CASSPGLAGKETQYF. The CDR3 DNA is TGCGCCAGCAGCCCGGGACTAGCGGGGAAAGAGACCCAGTACTTC.

This rearrangement joins TRBV10-3 to TRBJ1-1, with TRBD1 as a possible D gene (5 bases). Per the germline V gene, CDR1 is ENHRY and CDR2 is SYGVKD. The CDR3 runs 13 residues. Between the trimmed V and J ends, which lost 8 bases and 6 bases, there was a span of 16 bases. CDR3: CAIREGGTSEAFF. The DNA for the CDR3 is TGTGCCATCCGGGAGGGAGGGACGTCTGAAGCTTTCTTT.

This clone showed up just once. CDR3 sequence: CASSPETGLIHEQYF. The CDR3 DNA is TGCGCCAGCAGCCCAGAGACAGGGCTTATCCACGAGCAGTACTTC. This sequence joins TRBV4-1 and TRBJ2-7; 7 nucleotides match TRBD1. The CDR3 length is 15 residues. V lost 4 bases to trimming and J lost 5 bases; unmatched junction nucleotides: 11. Germline V gene lookup returns CDR1 MGHRA and CDR2 YSYEKL.

The chain links TRBV5-5 to TRBJ2-7; 8 bases agree with TRBD2. This CDR3 spans 17 amino acids. V shed 0 bases, J shed 3 bases, and the junction held 11 bases outside the gene matches. Germline lookup yields CDR1 SGHKS and CDR2 YYEKEE (reference sequence). The CDR3 protein is CASSLGRVAGNVYEQYF. The CDR3 region has the DNA TGTGCCAGCAGCTTGGGTCGCGTAGCGGGAAATGTCTACGAGCAGTACTTC.

This clone was observed a single time. The chain joins TRBV5-6 to TRBJ2-2, with no clear D. V was clipped by 0 bases and J by 1 base, with 4 bases between them. This CDR3 region has 14 residues. CDR1 is SGHDT, CDR2 YYEEEE, per germline. The CDR3 spells CASSLVGNTGELFF. CDR3 DNA sequence: TGTGCCAGCAGCTTGGTTGGGAACACCGGGGAGCTGTTTTTT.

The chain is built from TRBV28 and TRBJ2-1; D is unclear. V lost 10 bases to trimming and J lost 12 bases, with 10 bases between them. This CDR3 region has 9 residues. The germline V gene has CDR1 MDHEN and CDR2 SYDVKM. The CDR3 region is CATEVGQFF. The CDR3 DNA reads as TGTGCCACCGAGGTGGGGCAGTTCTTC.

The count of this clone is one. The rearrangement links TRBV6-1 to TRBJ1-3; D is possibly TRBD1 (5 bases). Germline V lookup: CDR1 MNHNS, CDR2 SASEGT. CDR3 size: 18 residues. V dropped 2 bases and J dropped 0 bases, with 17 bases sitting between them. The chain's CDR3 is CASSELIRLGRSGNTIYF. In nucleotides, the CDR3 is TGTGCCAGCAGTGAATTAATAAGGTTGGGGCGCTCTGGAAACACCATATATTTT.

About this clone itself: Other DNA sequences in this sample translate to the same CDR3. This chain links TRBV19 with TRBJ1-4; the D is unclear. The germline V gene encodes CDR1 LNHDA and CDR2 SQIVND (reference sequence). The V gene lost 0 bases and the J gene lost 7 bases, with 9 bases spanning the gap. The CDR3 runs 14 residues. This chain's CDR3 is CASSIDGEGEKLFF. The CDR3, as DNA: TGTGCCAGTAGTATAGACGGAGAGGGTGAAAAACTGTTTTTT.

CDR3 amino acids: CASSLRGTGGYEQYF. DNA for the CDR3: TGTGCCAGCAGTTTAAGGGGGACAGGGGGCTACGAGCAGTACTTC. The V and J genes are TRBV28 and TRBJ2-7, with 11 bases matching TRBD1. Germline assignment: CDR1 MDHEN and CDR2 SYDVKM. V gave up 2 bases and J gave up 3 bases; unmatched junction bases: 3. CDR3 length equals 15 residues.

The CDR3 reads CSVESWREGDTGELFF. The CDR3 nucleotides are TGCAGCGTTGAGAGTTGGCGGGAGGGGGACACCGGGGAGCTGTTTTTT. The chain recombines TRBV29-1 with TRBJ2-2; 9 bases agree with TRBD2. V lost 3 bases to trimming and J lost 3 bases; unmatched junction nucleotides: 8. CDR1 is SQVTM and CDR2 is ANQGSEA in the germline V gene. The CDR3 length is 16 residues.

The chain employs TRBV14 and TRBJ1-2; D is uncertain. The V end lost 6 bases, the J end lost 6 bases, and 14 bases lay between the germline ends. The CDR3 sequence is 13 residues long. Per the germline V gene, CDR1 is SGHDN and CDR2 is FVKESK. The CDR3 reads CASSPGRKDGYTF. The CDR3 DNA reads TGTGCCAGCAGTCCAGGACGAAAAGATGGCTACACCTTC.

Note on this clone: The identical CDR3 is also encoded by other nucleotide sequences in the sample. The chain is built from TRBV27 and TRBJ2-7, with D maybe TRBD2 (6 bases). The CDR3 consists of 13 residues. From germline, CDR1 is MNHEY and CDR2 SMNVEV (reference sequence). V lost 0 bases to trimming and J lost 3 bases, with 6 bases between them. CDR3 in DNA: TGTGCCAGCAGTTTATCGGAGGGCTACGAGCAGTACTTC. It codes for CASSLSEGYEQYF.

This clone was observed once. The chain carries TRBV7-8 and TRBJ2-7; D possibly uses TRBD1 or TRBD2 (5 bases each). Germline V gene data show CDR1 as SGHVS and CDR2 as FQNEAQ. This CDR3 contains 17 residues. The V gene lost 0 bases and the J gene lost 6 bases, with 21 bases spanning the gap. This chain's CDR3 is CASSLAPPGGGYVEQYF. CDR3 sequence (DNA): TGTGCCAGCAGCTTAGCCCCCCCCGGTGGGGGATATGTCGAGCAGTACTTC.

The gene calls are TRBV28 and TRBJ1-2; no clear D gene. Trimming cost V 5 bases and J 7 bases, with 17 bases left between them. Germline V lookup: CDR1 MDHEN, CDR2 SYDVKM. The CDR3 runs 14 residues. The CDR3 nucleotides are TGTGCCAGCAGTCCGCCAGAGGTTGTAGGTGGCTACACCTTC. Its translation: CASSPPEVVGGYTF.

This rearrangement joins TRBV11-2 to TRBJ2-2; the D gene is possibly TRBD2 (7 bases). From germline, CDR1 is SGHAT and CDR2 FQNNGV. Deletions cut 2 bases from V and 4 bases from J, with 17 bases between. The CDR3 extends over 17 amino acids. The DNA for the CDR3 is TGTGCCAGCAGCTTACCTTCGGGGGGCGCACCCACCGGGGAGCTGTTTTTT. Translated, it gives CASSLPSGGAPTGELFF.

The chain is built from TRBV7-9 and TRBJ2-5; D may be TRBD1 (5 bases). In germline, CDR1 is SEHNR, CDR2 FQNEAQ (reference sequence). This CDR3 region has 14 residues. V dropped 5 bases and J dropped 5 bases, with 15 bases sitting between them. The CDR3 coding sequence is TGTGCCAGCAGCCCTTCAGGGCCGAAGGAGACCCAGTACTTC. Its translation is CASSPSGPKETQYF.

V gene TRBV6-6 combines with J gene TRBJ2-2; no firm D call. The germline gives CDR1 MNHNY, CDR2 SVGAGI (reference sequence). This CDR3 region has 15 residues. Trimming cost V 0 bases and J 10 bases, with 15 bases left between them. CDR3 sequence reads: CASSYSLGWNTELFF. The CDR3, as DNA: TGTGCCAGCAGTTACTCGCTCGGCTGGAATACGGAGCTGTTTTTT.

The CDR3 bases are TGTGCCAGTAGTTACGGGACAGGGGGCTTCGGTGAGCAGTTCTTC. As protein: CASSYGTGGFGEQFF. The genes are TRBV19 and TRBJ2-1; 12 nucleotides line up with TRBD1. CDR1 and CDR2 (germline): LNHDA, SQIVND (reference sequence). V shed 5 bases and J 9 bases; nucleotides not matched to a gene: 8. The CDR3 has 15 amino acids. Complete variable domain (other parts from reference TRBV19 and TRBJ2-1): DGGITQSPKYLFRKEGQNVTLSCEQNLNHDAMYWYRQDPGQGLRLIYYSQIVNDFQKGDIAEGYSVSREKKESFPLTVTSAQKNPTAFYLCASSYGTGGFGEQFFGPGTRLTVL.

The chain joins TRBV27 to TRBJ2-1; D not resolved. CDR1 is MNHEY, CDR2 SMNVEV, per germline (reference sequence). The length of the CDR3 is 17 residues. Trimming shortened V by 0 bases and J by 0 bases, and 12 bases separated the two germline ends. The CDR3 DNA sequence: TGTGCCAGCAGTTTATCGATGGAGACAAGCTCCTACAATGAGCAGTTCTTC. Residues: CASSLSMETSSYNEQFF.

The chain carries TRBV7-3 and TRBJ1-1; perhaps TRBD1 as D (5 bases). Deletions cut 8 bases from V and 3 bases from J, with 13 bases between. Germline CDR1 reads SGHTA; CDR2 reads FQGTGA. The CDR3 has 13 amino acids. The CDR3 reads CASAMDKYTEAFF. The CDR3 DNA is TGTGCCAGCGCTATGGACAAATACACTGAAGCTTTCTTT.

This sequence joins TRBV27 and TRBJ1-1; unclear D gene. This CDR3 has 15 residues. V was shortened by 5 bases and J by 0 bases, with 13 bases between the two germline ends. Germline CDR1 is MNHEY and CDR2 is SMNVEV (reference sequence). This CDR3 reads CASSTVQKVNTEAFF. The CDR3 DNA follows: TGTGCCAGCAGTACCGTACAGAAAGTGAACACTGAAGCTTTCTTT.